The present T cell receptor (beta chain) was sequenced within a study of T cells after yellow fever vaccination. The study, taken as a whole, reports: Reappearing after the booster were most of the clones from primary vaccination (around 95% CD4, approximately 89% CD8). Some clonotypes were seen in both the CD4 and the CD8 compartments. These made up a small share and likely arose from convergent recombination.

Turning to this clonotype: Antigen specificity is unknown.

TCR cDNA was made by 5'RACE template switching, adding a universal primer site and UMIs. TCRdb fed the 5' RACE reads into MiXCR, producing one record per CDR3 protein. The sample records around 500,000 distinct CDR3 sequences, roughly a fifth being singletons. Germline loops: CDR1 SGHAT, CDR2 FQNNGV. V lost 2 bases, J lost 5 bases, and 13 bases lay in between. This CDR3 comprises 15 residues. The V gene is TRBV11-2, the J gene TRBJ2-1; tentatively, D is TRBD2 (7 bases). The sample was PBMCs, taken around 3 weeks after the first yellow fever vaccination. This TCR was sampled from a man between 18 and 29 years old who received the YFV17D yellow fever vaccine. CDR3 nucleotides: TGTGCCAGCAGCTTAATCGCGGGGGCTGACAATGAGCAGTTCTTC. Amino acid sequence: CASSLIAGADNEQFF.